This TCR beta chain was found in a study of response to subunit inactivated influenza vaccine. Study-wide findings and caveats: New T cells are recruited in small numbers by each seasonal influenza vaccination, according to the authors' suggestion.

A few counts support this clonotype. The antigen is unknown. TCRdb itself ran the RT-PCR reads through MiXCR, one entry per CDR3 protein. Of around 480,000 distinct CDR3 sequences in the sample, approximately 11% were seen once. Trimming pared 6 bases from V and 1 base from J, leaving 9 bases between. This CDR3 region has 13 residues. Source: PBMCs from blood, taken 45 days after vaccination. This sequence originates from a man aged 45 to 65 who received an inactivated influenza vaccine. This rearrangement joins TRBV12-3 or TRBV12-4 to TRBJ2-5; D possibly corresponds to TRBD1 (6 bases). The CDR3 sequence is CASRGDTQETQYF. CDR3 nucleotides: TGTGCCAGCAGGGGGGACACCCAAGAGACCCAGTACTTC.